This TCR beta chain was obtained from a study of shared clonotypes between healthy human individuals. This clone has just one count. What it recognizes is unknown. Authors' processing steps: Filtering of immunoSEQ junctional sequences could not match full-length read filtering. The method was immunoSEQ multiplex PCR; TCRdb's version includes in-frame clones alone and lacks a portion of them. V, J and clone size reflect that table, while D and trimming were determined from the DNA. The profile shows approximately 720,000 clones, approximately 79% of them singletons. Study findings and constraints: Memory subsets generally showed lower estimated richness than naive subsets. Sharing across four donors was highest in naive CD4 (around 5%) and lowest in memory CD8 (approximately 0.4%).

The TCR was taken from a woman aged 25-40 years in good health. Sequencing was carried out using memory CD4+ T cells sorted from blood. Subset meaning: CD45RA-negative fraction.

CDR3 sequence (DNA): TGCGCCAGCAGCCTCGGAAGACTAGCGTCCTACAATGAGCAGTTCTTC. It yields the protein CASSLGRLASYNEQFF. The chain recombines TRBV4-1 with TRBJ2-1; 8 positions agree with TRBD2. CDR3 length: 16 residues. Germline-derived CDR1 and CDR2 are MGHRA and YSYEKL. Germline trimming cut 4 bases from V and 1 base from J; bases unmatched to any gene: 6.